Listed here is a single T cell receptor (beta chain). These data come from a study of T cell repertoires in cytomegalovirus infection. Each CDR3 protein gets one entry after TCRdb re-called the reads with MiXCR. The sample has around 450,000 distinct CDR3 sequences; 25% to 40% are singletons. CDR3 length: 14 amino acids. Germline-derived CDR1 and CDR2 are SGHRS and YFSETQ. Trimming removed 6 bases at V and 2 bases at J, with 13 bases between. The V and J genes are TRBV5-1 and TRBJ2-3; a weak D match, TRBD2 (5 bases). The TCR originated in a human donor in good health (CMV status not recorded). Some clones in this sample may be carry-over from other donors' samples. Sample: PBMCs. CDR3: CASKAETSTDTQYF. The CDR3 DNA follows: TGCGCCAGCAAAGCGGAAACTTCCACAGATACGCAGTATTTT. Drawing the rest from reference TRBV5-1 and TRBJ2-3, the complete variable domain is KAGVTQTPRYLIKTRGQQVTLSCSPISGHRSVSWYQQTPGQGLQFLFEYFSETQRNKGNFPGRFSGRQFSNSRSEMNVSTLELGDSALYLCASKAETSTDTQYFGPGTRLTVL.